These 5 T cell receptor beta chains were sequenced from one sample in a study of T cell responses to AZD1222 COVID-19 vaccine. The protocol was immunoSEQ multiplex PCR, while the TCRdb copy is restricted to in-frame clones and leaves out a portion. The profile shows over 100,000 clones, nearly 90% of them singletons. This material consisted of peripheral blood, taken on day 0 of AZD1222 vaccination. The origin of the receptors is an adult in good health.

V is TRBV6-2 or TRBV6-3 and J is TRBJ1-6, with D possibly being TRBD1 (5 bases). The CDR3 extends over 14 amino acids. V was pared by 5 bases and J by 4 bases, with 9 bases between. Germline-derived CDR1 and CDR2 are MNHEY and SVGEGT. The CDR3 sequence: CASSRQRYNSPLHF. CDR3 nucleotides: TGTGCCAGCAGTCGACAGCGGTATAATTCACCCCTCCACTTT.

V is TRBV24-1 and J is TRBJ2-2; D is undetermined. Per the germline V gene, CDR1 is KGHDR and CDR2 is SFDVKD. V shed 9 bases and J shed 1 base, with 11 bases lying between them. The CDR3 extends over 14 amino acids. DNA of the CDR3: TGTGCCACCGACAACAGTTTGAACACCGGGGAGCTGTTTTTT. Its translation is CATDNSLNTGELFF.

The rearrangement joins TRBV18 to TRBJ2-7, with TRBD1 matching 8 bases. The germline V gene encodes CDR1 KGHSH and CDR2 LQKENI. This CDR3 is built from 17 residues. The V segment lost 2 bases and the J segment 3 bases; nucleotides outside the gene matches: 12. CDR3: CASSPASDRGRVYEQYV. The CDR3, as DNA: TGTGCCAGCTCACCAGCGAGCGACAGGGGCCGCGTCTACGAGCAGTACGTC.

The chain combines TRBV20-1 with TRBJ1-6; D perhaps matches TRBD1 (6 bases). The CDR3 spans 13 residues. The germline CDR1 and CDR2 sequences are DFQATT and SNEGSKA (reference sequence). V lost 3 bases and J lost 9, with 12 bases in between. In DNA, the CDR3 is TGCAGTGCTAGTTGGAGGGGGAGTTCACCCCTCCACTTT. Translation gives CSASWRGSSPLHF.

This clone was seen only once. The chain recombines TRBV4-1 with TRBJ2-1; 11 bases are shared with TRBD1. This CDR3 is built from 17 residues. Germline V lookup: CDR1 MGHRA, CDR2 YSYEKL. J was trimmed by 8 bases and V by 1 base; bases with no gene match: 10. The CDR3 sequence is CASSQGSGQGASHEQFF. CDR3 nucleotides: TGCGCCAGCAGCCAAGGGAGCGGACAGGGGGCGTCTCATGAGCAGTTCTTC.